This is a list of T cell receptor beta chains from one sample in a study of lymphopenia after photon versus proton radiotherapy. Using immunoSEQ multiplex PCR, the repertoire was profiled, and TCRdb retains in-frame clones only, with some absent. The data hold some 55,000 clones, with roughly 86% observed a single time. The starting material was peripheral blood, obtained from a patient treated with photon-based radiotherapy. These receptors came from a man aged 35-49 years with gastric cancer. Each CDR3 is given with its conserved first and last residue. Fields, in order: clone size, V gene, J gene, D gene, CDR3 protein, CDR3 DNA. The D gene is left open where the match is weak. Some rows have no size entry. The others give once, few or many, or a class for an expanded clone.

>.|TRBV5-5|TRBJ1-5|TRBD1
CASSAGQGEQPQHF
TGTGCCAGCAGCGCGGGACAGGGAGAGCAGCCCCAGCATTTT
>.|TRBV6-5|TRBJ2-7|.
CASSSRGTVSYEQYF
TGTGCCAGCAGTTCGAGGGGGACGGTCTCCTACGAGCAGTACTTC
>.|TRBV7-2|TRBJ1-1|.
CASSLSSREAFF
TGTGCCAGCAGCTTGTCTTCCCGTGAAGCTTTCTTT
>.|TRBV7-2|TRBJ2-2|.
CASSYLSGVGTGELFF
TGTGCCAGCAGCTACCTATCCGGGGTGGGAACCGGGGAGCTGTTTTTT
>once|TRBV30|TRBJ2-7|.
CAWRSRVEQYF
TGTGCCTGGAGAAGCCGTGTCGAGCAGTACTTC
>.|TRBV19|TRBJ2-1|TRBD2
CASSIAGGSYNEQFF
TGTGCCAGTAGTATCGCGGGGGGTTCCTACAATGAGCAGTTCTTC
>.|TRBV18|TRBJ2-2|TRBD1
CASSPRTAGGVTGELFF
TGTGCCAGCTCACCACGAACGGCAGGGGGAGTAACCGGGGAGCTGTTTTTT
>.|TRBV11-2|TRBJ1-5|.
CASGGGPGQPQHF
TGTGCCAGCGGCGGGGGCCCCGGGCAGCCCCAGCATTTT
>.|TRBV9|TRBJ2-7|.
CASSSGPSSYEQYF
TGTGCCAGCAGCTCGGGCCCTTCCTCCTACGAGCAGTACTTC
>.|TRBV18|TRBJ2-2|TRBD1
CATQQGATNTGELFF
TGTGCCACTCAACAGGGGGCGACGAACACCGGGGAGCTGTTTTTT
>.|TRBV7-3|TRBJ2-7|.
CASSPSKVFSYEQYF
TGTGCCAGCAGCCCTTCGAAGGTGTTCTCCTACGAGCAGTACTTC
>.|TRBV4-3|TRBJ2-7|.
CASSQDRGSGEQYF
TGCGCCAGCAGCCAAGATAGGGGGTCGGGCGAGCAGTACTTC
>.|TRBV14|TRBJ2-3|.
CASSSRKSTDTQYF
TGTGCCAGCAGCTCGCGGAAGAGCACAGATACGCAGTATTTT
>.|TRBV11-2|TRBJ2-3|.
CASSLGTSTDTQYF
TGTGCCAGCAGCTTAGGGACTAGCACAGATACGCAGTATTTT
>.|TRBV7-9|TRBJ1-5|.
CASSYDGDQPQHF
TGTGCCAGCAGCTATGACGGGGATCAGCCCCAGCATTTT
>.|TRBV5-1|TRBJ2-2|TRBD2
CASSVAGGRNTGELFF
TGCGCCAGCTCGGTAGCGGGGGGACGGAACACCGGGGAGCTGTTTTTT
>.|TRBV19|TRBJ1-4|.
CASTQEHGPTNEKLFF
TGTGCCAGTACCCAAGAGCATGGACCGACAAATGAAAAACTGTTTTTT
>.|TRBV7-3|TRBJ1-1|.
CASKLIRGAEAFF
TGTGCCAGTAAACTAATACGTGGCGCTGAAGCTTTCTTT
>.|TRBV10-3|TRBJ2-3|.
CAISESGRSSTDTQYF
TGTGCCATCAGTGAGTCGGGCAGATCTAGCACAGATACGCAGTATTTT
>.|TRBV4-1|TRBJ1-2|.
CASSQAPRGVYGYTF
TGCGCCAGCAGCCAGGCCCCCCGGGGCGTCTATGGCTACACCTTC
>.|TRBV25-1|TRBJ1-4|.
CASSPAANEKLFF
TGTGCCAGCAGCCCGGCGGCTAATGAAAAACTGTTTTTT
>.|TRBV25-1|TRBJ1-4|.
CASSESGGGTNEKLFF
TGTGCCAGCAGTGAATCCGGAGGGGGGACTAATGAAAAACTGTTTTTT
>once|TRBV5-6|TRBJ1-4|.
CASSLAFGNRDEKLFF
TGTGCCAGCAGCTTGGCTTTCGGGAACCGGGATGAAAAACTGTTTTTT
>.|TRBV7-3|TRBJ2-1|TRBD1
CASSPDRYSNEQFF
TGTGCCAGCAGCCCGGACAGGTACTCCAATGAGCAGTTCTTC
>.|TRBV9|TRBJ2-3|.
CASSVGGRSSTDTQYF
TGTGCCAGCAGCGTCGGGGGAAGGTCAAGCACAGATACGCAGTATTTT
>.|TRBV2|TRBJ2-2|.
CASNQWAGTGELFF
TGTGCCAGCAACCAGTGGGCGGGCACCGGGGAGCTGTTTTTT
>.|TRBV18|TRBJ1-2|.
CASSPPGNTGYTF
TGTGCCAGCTCACCCCCCGGGAACACTGGCTACACCTTC
>.|TRBV30|TRBJ2-7|.
CAWSRGHEQYF
TGTGCCTGGAGTCGGGGGCACGAGCAGTACTTC
>.|TRBV30|TRBJ2-3|.
CAWSVSRDTQYF
TGTGCCTGGAGTGTAAGTCGTGATACGCAGTATTTT
>.|TRBV5-6|TRBJ2-7|.
CASSQGPPLEQYF
TGTGCCAGCAGCCAGGGACCCCCGTTGGAGCAGTACTTC
>once|TRBV4-1|TRBJ2-7|.
CASSQGAFSYEQYF
TGCGCCAGCAGCCAAGGCGCTTTCTCCTACGAGCAGTACTTC
>.|TRBV11-2|TRBJ1-5|TRBD1
CASSHGQGGNQPQHF
TGTGCCAGCAGCCACGGACAGGGCGGCAATCAGCCCCAGCATTTT
>.|TRBV7-9|TRBJ1-1|TRBD1
CASSPQGGGTEAFF
TGTGCCAGCAGCCCACAGGGGGGTGGCACTGAAGCTTTCTTT
>.|TRBV21-1|TRBJ1-1|.
CASPKPQGNTEAFF
TGTGCCAGCCCTAAACCACAGGGGAACACTGAAGCTTTCTTT
>.|TRBV19|TRBJ1-2|TRBD1
CATGTGISGYTF
TGTGCCACTGGGACAGGCATCAGTGGCTACACCTTC
>.|TRBV11-2|TRBJ1-4|TRBD1
CASSLDRDEKLFF
TGTGCCAGCAGCCTAGACAGGGATGAAAAACTGTTTTTT
>.|TRBV2|TRBJ1-3|.
CASSESDYSGNTIYF
TGTGCCAGCAGTGAGTCAGACTACTCTGGAAACACCATATATTTT
>.|TRBV27|TRBJ2-2|.
CASSAGMNTGELFF
TGTGCCAGCAGTGCGGGGATGAACACCGGGGAGCTGTTTTTT
>.|TRBV7-9|TRBJ2-7|TRBD1
CASSLNSGGDEQYF
TGTGCCAGCAGCCTCAATTCAGGGGGCGACGAGCAGTACTTC
>.|TRBV9|TRBJ1-2|.
CASSVGAGMDYGYTF
TGTGCCAGCAGCGTAGGGGCAGGGATGGACTATGGCTACACCTTC
>.|TRBV2|TRBJ1-4|TRBD1
CASRARTGGTNEKLFF
TGTGCCAGCAGGGCCAGGACAGGGGGAACTAATGAAAAACTGTTTTTT
>.|TRBV6-1|TRBJ1-5|.
CASSLIGDQPQHF
TGTGCCAGCAGTTTAATTGGTGATCAGCCCCAGCATTTT
>few|TRBV11-1|TRBJ2-7|.
CASSRGTVGLREQYF
TGTGCCAGCAGCCGCGGGACAGTCGGTCTCCGCGAGCAGTACTTC
>few|TRBV10-3|TRBJ1-2|TRBD1
CAISGTGGTGYTF
TGTGCCATCAGTGGGACAGGGGGTACTGGCTACACCTTC
>once|TRBV13|TRBJ2-7|TRBD1
CASSPTGTGASYEQYF
TGTGCCAGCAGCCCGACCGGGACAGGGGCCTCCTACGAGCAGTACTTC
>.|TRBV2|TRBJ2-1|TRBD1
CASQRDRAGNNEQFF
TGTGCCAGCCAACGGGACAGGGCGGGGAACAATGAGCAGTTCTTC
>.|TRBV5-4|TRBJ2-5|.
CASSFRGREETQYF
TGTGCCAGCAGCTTCAGGGGTCGGGAAGAGACCCAGTACTTC
>.|TRBV7-2|TRBJ1-2|.
CASSPDSNYGYTF
TGTGCCAGCAGCCCCGACAGTAACTATGGCTACACCTTC
>.|TRBV29-1|TRBJ2-2|.
CSVGVHGYPNTGELFF
TGCAGCGTTGGGGTCCACGGGTATCCGAACACCGGGGAGCTGTTTTTT
>.|TRBV5-1|TRBJ1-2|.
CASRDSLTNYGYTF
TGCGCCAGCAGGGACAGTCTTACTAACTATGGCTACACCTTC
>.|TRBV5-6|TRBJ2-1|.
CASSWGRTQDNEQFF
TGTGCCAGCAGCTGGGGTCGGACCCAGGACAATGAGCAGTTCTTC
>.|TRBV29-1|TRBJ1-1|.
CSVAIANTEAFF
TGCAGCGTTGCTATAGCGAACACTGAAGCTTTCTTT
>.|TRBV7-2|TRBJ2-5|TRBD2
CASSLVGTSGGEETQYF
TGTGCCAGCAGCTTAGTTGGGACTAGCGGGGGGGAAGAGACCCAGTACTTC
>.|TRBV30|TRBJ1-3|.
CAWSARRTEPSGNTIYF
TGTGCCTGGAGTGCCCGCCGGACAGAGCCCTCTGGAAACACCATATATTTT
>.|TRBV2|TRBJ2-1|TRBD2
CASSEALAGGFDSEQFF
TGTGCCAGCAGTGAAGCTCTAGCGGGGGGGTTTGATAGTGAGCAGTTCTTC
>.|TRBV6-5|TRBJ1-2|TRBD1
CASSKTGTYGYTF
TGTGCCAGCAGTAAGACAGGGACCTATGGCTACACCTTC
>.|TRBV19|TRBJ1-1|.
CASSRGQNTEAFF
TGTGCCAGTAGTAGAGGACAGAACACTGAAGCTTTCTTT
>once|TRBV6-1|TRBJ2-7|TRBD1
CASSWDRGNVNEQYF
TGTGCCAGCAGTTGGGACAGGGGCAATGTCAACGAGCAGTACTTC